This T cell receptor beta chain is drawn from a study of read filtering for tumor transcriptome and immune sequencing. From 350 to 500 ng of RNA, a library with molecular barcoded alpha/delta and beta/gamma adaptors was made. TCRdb re-called the reads through MiXCR, storing one row per CDR3 protein. This table holds roughly 130,000 distinct CDR3 sequences, 10% to 15% found once. With 5 bases clipped from V and 0 bases from J, the junction kept 8 bases outside the gene matches. The CDR3 spans 16 residues. Germline CDR1 and CDR2: PRHDT and FYEKMQ (reference sequence). Every patient had bone marrow sampled while the disease was active.

Sequences were obtained from a population of CD138-negative cells sorted from bone marrow. This clonotype was sampled from a donor at least 40 years old with multiple myeloma. The chain combines TRBV13 with TRBJ2-3; TRBD1 matches 7 bases. As DNA, the CDR3 is TGTGCCAGCAGCACAACCGGGACAGAAAGCACAGATACGCAGTATTTT. Protein product: CASSTTGTESTDTQYF.